This T cell receptor (beta chain) is from a study of long-term antiretroviral therapy in people with HIV. Study observations and caveats: Clones that had undergone expansion before ART prevailed in the repertoire throughout all time points.

This clone was detected only a few times. The antigen is not known. Germline CDR1 is SEHNR and CDR2 is FQNEAQ (reference sequence). CDR3 length: 18 amino acids. V was clipped by 4 bases and J by 0 bases, with 19 bases between them. In each sample, roughly 0.9-10 million cryopreserved PBMC were present before DNA extraction. The run of the v3.0 immunoSEQ assay was at survey level. Per sample, sequencing targeted roughly 40,000-50,000 T-cell genomes. Here immunoSEQ multiplex PCR was the method, and the copy in TCRdb shows in-frame clones only, minus some. The table has tens of thousands of clones, roughly 80% seen once.

Sequenced material: unsorted PBMCs, taken 1.5 years after starting antiretroviral therapy. This chain uses TRBV7-9 with TRBJ2-1; D gene uncertain. The sequence was obtained from a man aged 18 to 29 with HIV. Here the CDR3 DNA reads TGTGCCAGCAGCTCCTCAACCCTTAGCCAGAGCTCCTACAATGAGCAGTTCTTC. Translated, it gives CASSSSTLSQSSYNEQFF.